The 10 T cell receptor beta chains below all came from one sample that was sequenced in a study of response to subunit inactivated influenza vaccine. TCRdb analysed the RT-PCR reads with MiXCR anew, one entry per CDR3 protein. Found here are some 570,000 distinct CDR3 sequences, 11% of them singletons; the top ten hold approximately 10%. The same data also contributed to another study, on T cells expressing NK-cell markers. That investigation notes: The cDNA for TCR beta came from 5'RACE template switching with UMIs.

The sequencing here drew on PBMCs from blood, taken on the day of vaccination. These receptors were obtained from a man aged 50 or older who received an inactivated influenza vaccine.

This clonotype has a handful of counts. Here the CDR3 DNA reads TGTGCCAGCAGCTTATTGTCTAGGGGCCTTAGCGGGAGCGGACAAGAGACCCAGTACTTC. This encodes CASSLLSRGLSGSGQETQYF. V and J are TRBV11-2 and TRBJ2-5; TRBD2 agrees at 9 bases. There are 20 residues in the CDR3. V lost 2 bases to trimming and J lost 2 bases; unmatched junction nucleotides: 18. Germline V gene lookup returns CDR1 SGHAT and CDR2 FQNNGV. Full variable domain (outside the CDR3, taken from reference TRBV11-2 and TRBJ2-5): EAGVAQSPRYKIIEKRQSVAFWCNPISGHATLYWYQQILGQGPKLLIQFQNNGVVDDSQLPKDRFSAERLKGVDSTLKIQPAKLEDSAVYLCASSLLSRGLSGSGQETQYFGPGTRLLVL.

Only a few counts were recorded for this clonotype. The chain recombines TRBV7-9 with TRBJ2-5; perhaps TRBD1 as D (6 bases). Trimming removed 5 bases at V and 5 bases at J, with 21 bases between. The CDR3 runs to 16 residues. Germline V gives CDR1 SEHNR, CDR2 FQNEAQ (reference sequence). The CDR3 protein is CASSNSRQGPGETQYF. DNA of the CDR3: TGTGCCAGCAGCAATAGTCGGCAGGGGCCTGGGGAGACCCAGTACTTC.

This chain connects TRBV5-5 to TRBJ2-7; D unresolved. Germline loops: CDR1 SGHKS, CDR2 YYEKEE (reference sequence). The CDR3 has 13 residues. V was trimmed by 2 bases and J by 5 bases, leaving 11 bases between them. CDR3 residues: CASSFTAIHEQYF. DNA of the CDR3: TGTGCCAGCAGCTTCACAGCGATCCACGAGCAGTACTTC. Full variable domain (rest looked up from reference TRBV5-5 and TRBJ2-7): DAGVTQSPTHLIKTRGQQVTLRCSPISGHKSVSWYQQVLGQGPQFIFQYYEKEERGRGNFPDRFSARQFPNYSSELNVNALLLGDSALYLCASSFTAIHEQYFGPGTRLTVT.

This clonotype has only a few counts. The chain recombines TRBV20-1 with TRBJ2-3; 14 bases fit TRBD2. Germline assignment: CDR1 DFQATT and CDR2 SNEGSKA (reference sequence). With 4 bases clipped from V and 5 bases from J, the junction kept 5 bases outside the gene matches. The CDR3 totals 15 residues. The CDR3 sequence: CSATATSGGVDTQYF. The CDR3 bases are TGCAGTGCTACAGCGACTAGCGGGGGGGTAGATACGCAGTATTTT.

J is TRBJ2-7 and V is TRBV5-1; D may be TRBD1 (5 bases). Germline V lookup: CDR1 SGHRS, CDR2 YFSETQ. CDR3 length: 14 amino acids. With 4 bases removed from V and 2 bases from J, the gap between germline ends came to 13 bases. CDR3 nucleotides: TGCGCCAGCAGCCCCGGACAAAACACCTACGAGCAGTACTTC. Encoded protein: CASSPGQNTYEQYF.

This clonotype has only a few counts. The V gene is TRBV7-9, the J gene TRBJ1-2; D perhaps matches TRBD1 (6 bases). CDR3 length equals 13 residues. Germline lookup yields CDR1 SEHNR and CDR2 FQNEAQ (reference sequence). The V end lost 2 bases, the J end lost 7 bases, and 11 bases lay between the germline ends. For the CDR3, the DNA is TGTGCCAGCAGCTTAAACAGGGAAGGTGGCTACACCTTC. This gives the protein CASSLNREGGYTF.

This clonotype was counted at least ten times. This chain links TRBV7-9 with TRBJ1-6; D perhaps matches TRBD1 (6 bases). CDR1 and CDR2 from the germline V gene are SEHNR and FQNEAQ (reference sequence). V dropped 1 base and J dropped 6 bases, with 10 bases sitting between them. The CDR3 has 15 amino acids. In DNA form, the CDR3 reads TGTGCCAGCAGCTTAGACACAGGGCCTAATTCACCCCTCCACTTT. Translated: CASSLDTGPNSPLHF.

This clonotype occurred many times. The V call is TRBV7-9, the J call TRBJ2-1; D unclear. V was shortened by 5 bases and J by 6 bases, with 20 bases between the two germline ends. Germline-derived CDR1 and CDR2 are SEHNR and FQNEAQ (reference sequence). The CDR3 is 16 residues long. In DNA form, the CDR3 reads TGTGCCAGCAGCCCTAAAGTTTCTAAGGAATTCAATGAGCAGTTCTTC. Its protein product is CASSPKVSKEFNEQFF.

The chain combines TRBV29-1 with TRBJ2-3; 9 positions match TRBD2. The length of the CDR3 is 14 residues. V trimming: 4 bases; J trimming: 2 bases; junction bases outside the gene matches: 4. CDR1 is SQVTM, CDR2 ANQGSEA, per germline. In DNA form, the CDR3 reads TGCAGCGTTGGTGCGGGGGGGGACACAGATACGCAGTATTTT. This encodes CSVGAGGDTDTQYF.

J is TRBJ2-7 and V is TRBV3-1; possible D gene TRBD1, 6 bases. CDR1 LGHDT and CDR2 YNNKEL come from the germline V gene (reference sequence). CDR3 length: 13 residues. Trimming shortened V by 2 bases and J by 6 bases, and 11 bases separated the two germline ends. The CDR3 sequence: CASSQPTGPEQYF. CDR3 DNA: TGTGCCAGCAGCCAACCGACAGGACCCGAGCAGTACTTC.